This TCR beta chain was sequenced during a study of beta chain features in type 1 diabetes. General observations from the study: HLA influence on TCRB rearrangement stayed unresolved here.

This clone has a handful of counts. The target antigen is unknown. This CDR3 comprises 17 residues. The V gene's germline CDR1 is LNHDA and CDR2 SQIVND (reference sequence). J gave up 0 bases and V 5 bases, and 10 bases lay outside the gene matches. Each sorted fraction was over 95% pure. The authors reverse transcribed all of the isolated RNA, so sequencing captured expressed TCRB transcripts. The protocol was immunoSEQ multiplex PCR, while the TCRdb copy is restricted to in-frame clones and leaves out a portion. The repertoire holds 850,000 to 900,000 clones, around a sixth seen once, with 0.023% in the top ten.

The receptor comes from a woman between 18 and 29 years old in good health. V usage is TRBV19 and J usage is TRBJ2-4, with TRBD1 identical over 7 bases. The sequenced sample was naive CD4+ T cells from blood. The CDR3 is CASSAIRDSLAKNIQYF. The DNA of the CDR3 is TGTGCCAGTAGTGCGATCCGGGACAGCCTAGCCAAAAACATTCAGTACTTC.